These 23 T cell receptor beta chains share one sample of origin, sequenced in a study of T cells in Graves' hyperthyroidism and ophthalmopathy. The TCR beta CDR3 regions underwent amplification using RNA transcripts as the source. With the HTBI primer set, the TCR CDR3 went through a first round of RT-PCR. Via MiXCR, TCRdb re-called the multiplex PCR reads, giving one row per CDR3 protein. The sample includes about 290,000 distinct CDR3 sequences, roughly an eighth of them seen just once. Sequencing was carried out using blood. Receptor source: a woman in her 40s with Graves' hyperthyroidism.

This clonotype has at least ten counts. The chain joins TRBV5-4 to TRBJ2-5; 8 nucleotides align to TRBD2. The germline V gene encodes CDR1 SGHNT and CDR2 YYREEE (reference sequence). This CDR3 contains 15 residues. J lost 1 base, V lost 4 bases, and 6 bases had no gene match. CDR3 nucleotide sequence: TGTGCCAGCAGCCCTGCGACTAGCGCCCAAGAGACCCAGTACTTC. Amino acids: CASSPATSAQETQYF.

The rearrangement uses TRBV19 and TRBJ2-1, with a weak D call TRBD2 (5 bases). Germline-derived CDR1 and CDR2 are LNHDA and SQIVND (reference sequence). This CDR3 has 14 amino acids. V was pared by 7 bases and J by 7 bases, with 17 bases between. The chain's CDR3 is CASTERYTRNEQFF. The CDR3 region has the DNA TGTGCCAGTACTGAGCGGTATACGCGGAATGAGCAGTTCTTC.

This clonotype was seen repeatedly, ten times or more. V is TRBV4-2 and J is TRBJ2-1; TRBD2 matches 8 bases. The CDR3 runs to 13 residues. Looked up from germline, CDR1 is LGHNA and CDR2 is YNFKEQ. V shed 2 bases and J 7 bases; nucleotides not matched to a gene: 1. The CDR3 region has the DNA TGTGCCAGCAGCCAATCTAGCGGGAATGAGCAGTTCTTC. This encodes CASSQSSGNEQFF.

This clonotype was seen ten or more times. This chain joins TRBV20-1 and TRBJ2-1; D is perhaps TRBD2 (5 bases). V was trimmed by 1 base and J by 2 bases, leaving 9 bases between them. This CDR3 contains 14 residues. Germline CDR1 and CDR2: DFQATT and SNEGSKA (reference sequence). The DNA of the CDR3 is TGCAGTGCTAGAGGGCGAGGGACCTACAATGAGCAGTTCTTC. Translated: CSARGRGTYNEQFF.

Many counts were recorded for this clonotype. This rearrangement joins TRBV19 to TRBJ1-2; D is perhaps TRBD1 (6 bases). CDR1 is LNHDA and CDR2 is SQIVND in the germline V gene (reference sequence). The CDR3 has 14 residues. V lost 5 bases to trimming and J lost 0 bases, with 10 bases between them. The CDR3 nucleotides read TGTGCCAGTAGTTTACCAGGGGCTAACTATGGCTACACCTTC. Amino acids: CASSLPGANYGYTF.

The V gene is TRBV6-4, the J gene TRBJ2-3; 11 nucleotides line up with TRBD2. V gave up 2 bases and J gave up 7 bases; unmatched junction bases: 5. Per the germline V gene, CDR1 is MRHNA and CDR2 is SNTAGT. The CDR3 contains 15 residues. CDR3 DNA: TGTGCCAGCAGTGACCCGACTAGCGGGGCATATACGCAGTATTTT. This codes for CASSDPTSGAYTQYF.

This clonotype was observed at least ten times. The rearrangement uses TRBV19 and TRBJ1-5; a weak D match, TRBD1 (5 bases). CDR3 length: 18 residues. From germline, CDR1 is LNHDA and CDR2 SQIVND (reference sequence). V was cut by 4 bases and J by 0 bases, with 19 bases left in between. Here the CDR3 DNA reads TGTGCCAGTAGTACCCCCCTAGGCAGGGATCGTAGCAATCAGCCCCAGCATTTT. Protein product: CASSTPLGRDRSNQPQHF.

The chain joins TRBV19 to TRBJ1-5, with D perhaps matching TRBD1 (6 bases). Germline V gene data show CDR1 as LNHDA and CDR2 as SQIVND (reference sequence). Between the trimmed V and J ends, which lost 7 bases and 0 bases, there was a span of 13 bases. The CDR3 totals 15 residues. As DNA, the CDR3 is TGTGCCAGTACAAACCGGGACACTAGCAATCAGCCCCAGCATTTT. Translation gives CASTNRDTSNQPQHF.

This clonotype was recorded many times. This chain uses TRBV12-3 or TRBV12-4 with TRBJ1-2, with D perhaps TRBD1 (5 bases). Trimming cost V 6 bases and J 4 bases, with 18 bases left between them. The CDR3 is 15 amino acids. The CDR3 region has the DNA TGTGCCAGCAGCCCGATAGGGGCCCCCCCCTATGGCTACACCTTC. Translating it yields CASSPIGAPPYGYTF.

As to this clonotype: Sequence at one end of the junction differs from germline and may be a read error. The chain has TRBV11-2 and TRBJ2-1; TRBD2 matches at 9 bases. The CDR3 sequence is 15 residues long. Germline CDR1 SGHAT, CDR2 FQNNGV. DNA for the CDR3: TGTGCCAGCACCTTACTTAGCGGGAGTGATAATGAGCAGTTCTTC. This sequence encodes CASTLLSGSDNEQFF. The full variable domain, rest sourced from reference TRBV11-2 and TRBJ2-1, is EAGVAQSPRYKIIEKRQSVAFWCNPISGHATLYWYQQILGQGPKLLIQFQNNGVVDDSQLPKDRFSAERLKGVDSTLKIQPAKLEDSAVYLCASTLLSGSDNEQFFGPGTRLTVL.

The chain combines TRBV11-3 with TRBJ2-3; TRBD2 might be the D (5 bases). CDR1 is SGHNT, CDR2 YENEEA, per germline. Trimming removed 1 base from V and 2 bases from J, with 10 bases in between. This CDR3 region has 15 residues. CDR3: CASSLARRVTDTQYF. The CDR3 bases are TGTGCCAGCAGCTTAGCCAGGCGGGTCACAGATACGCAGTATTTT. Full variable domain (remainder filled in from reference TRBV11-3 and TRBJ2-3): EAGVVQSPRYKIIEKKQPVAFWCNPISGHNTLYWYLQNLGQGPELLIRYENEEAVDDSQLPKDRFSAERLKGVDSTLKIQPAELGDSAVYLCASSLARRVTDTQYFGPGTRLTVL.

The rearrangement joins TRBV28 to TRBJ2-1, with 12 bases aligning to TRBD1. V trimming: 8 bases; J trimming: 8 bases; junction bases outside the gene matches: 10. There are 15 residues in the CDR3. The germline gives CDR1 MDHEN, CDR2 SYDVKM. The CDR3 protein is CASGSGTGGLDEQFF. The CDR3 DNA reads as TGTGCCAGCGGATCCGGGACAGGGGGCTTGGATGAGCAGTTCTTC.

The V gene is TRBV29-1, the J gene TRBJ2-7; 10 bases are shared with TRBD1. V shed 7 bases, J shed 3 bases, and the junction held 9 bases outside the gene matches. This CDR3 contains 14 residues. The germline V gene has CDR1 SQVTM and CDR2 ANQGSEA. For the CDR3, the DNA is TGCAGCGCGGGGGGCGGGACAGGGGACTACGAGCAGTACTTC. This translates into CSAGGGTGDYEQYF.

This clonotype was found many times. The chain has TRBV28 and TRBJ1-1; TRBD1 matches at 7 bases. Germline V gene lookup returns CDR1 MDHEN and CDR2 SYDVKM. The CDR3 sequence is 13 residues long. The V gene end was trimmed by 6 bases and the J gene end by 10 bases; junction bases not matched to a gene: 11. The CDR3 DNA reads as TGTGCCAGCAGCCGACCTGACAGGGAGGGAGCTTTCTTT. Translating it yields CASSRPDREGAFF. The variable domain in full, with the rest retrieved from reference TRBV28 and TRBJ1-1, is DVKVTQSSRYLVKRTGEKVFLECVQDMDHENMFWYRQDPGLGLRLIYFSYDVKMKEKGDIPEGYSVSREKKERFSLILESASTNQTSMYLCASSRPDREGAFFGQGTRLTVV.

This clonotype occurred a few times. The chain links TRBV6-1 to TRBJ1-2; 7 positions agree with TRBD1. V dropped 5 bases and J dropped 4; count of bases not matched to a gene: 10. From germline, CDR1 is MNHNS and CDR2 SASEGT. This CDR3 contains 15 residues. DNA for the CDR3: TGTGCCAGCAGTTCTCCCGGGGACAGACGCTATGGCTACACCTTC. Protein product: CASSSPGDRRYGYTF.

The table lists this clonotype with many counts. The chain combines TRBV28 with TRBJ2-4, with D perhaps given as TRBD1 or TRBD2 (7 bases each). V lost 2 bases and J lost 12, with 17 bases in between. The CDR3 has 14 amino acids. From germline, CDR1 is MDHEN and CDR2 SYDVKM. CDR3 DNA sequence: TGTGCCAGCAGTTTAAGGCAGGGGGGGCGGCCTCAGTACTTC. It encodes CASSLRQGGRPQYF.

This clonotype was seen only a few times. The rearrangement links TRBV6-1 to TRBJ2-2, with TRBD2 identical over 7 bases. The CDR3 sequence is 16 residues long. J was trimmed by 3 bases and V by 4 bases; bases with no gene match: 8. Germline V lookup: CDR1 MNHNS, CDR2 SASEGT. CDR3 residues: CASSGPGLEYTGELFF. CDR3 nucleotide sequence: TGTGCCAGCAGTGGACCCGGACTAGAGTACACCGGGGAGCTGTTTTTT.

This clonotype was seen repeatedly, ten times or more. The chain has TRBV7-9 and TRBJ1-1; 7 positions agree with TRBD1. Unmatched junction bases numbered 19, after V lost 5 bases and J lost 7 bases. Germline CDR1 and CDR2: SEHNR and FQNEAQ (reference sequence). The CDR3 loop spans 17 amino acids. This CDR3 is CASSLRGDRRPGGEAFF. In DNA, the CDR3 is TGTGCCAGCAGCCTCAGAGGGGACCGCCGGCCAGGGGGTGAAGCTTTCTTT.

This clonotype showed up many times. The chain joins TRBV7-9 to TRBJ2-3; 12 nucleotides agree with TRBD2. Germline CDR1 SEHNR, CDR2 FQNEAQ (reference sequence). This CDR3 has 18 residues. Losses at the gene ends were 5 bases for V and 5 bases for J; bases not matched to a gene: 14. The CDR3 loop reads CASSPTPTSGRGRDTQYF. The CDR3, as DNA: TGTGCCAGCAGCCCTACCCCGACTAGCGGGAGAGGAAGAGATACGCAGTATTTT.

About this clonotype itself: A much larger clone differs by one base, so this may be a read error. CDR3 bases: TGCAGTGCCACAGAAGGGGACACTGGAGCTTTCTTT. Translation gives CSATEGDTGAFF. The chain combines TRBV20-1 with TRBJ1-1; possible D gene TRBD1, 6 bases. Germline CDR1 and CDR2: DFQATT and SNEGSKA (reference sequence). The CDR3 has 12 amino acids.

The chain links TRBV7-8 to TRBJ1-2; D is unresolved. CDR1 SGHVS and CDR2 FQNEAQ come from the germline V gene. Trimming stripped 6 bases from V and 0 bases from J, with 11 bases between. The CDR3 loop spans 14 amino acids. CDR3 region: CASSGRYTNYGYTF. In nucleotides, the CDR3 is TGTGCCAGCAGTGGGAGGTACACTAACTATGGCTACACCTTC. Using reference TRBV7-8 and TRBJ1-2 for the parts outside the CDR3, the full variable domain is GAGVSQSPRYKVAKRGQDVALRCDPISGHVSLFWYQQALGQGPEFLTYFQNEAQLDKSGLPSDRFFAERPEGSVSTLKIQRTQQEDSAVYLCASSGRYTNYGYTFGSGTRLTVV.

The V call is TRBV30, the J call TRBJ2-7; 8 bases map to TRBD1. After removal of 2 bases from V and 5 bases from J, the junction contained 11 bases not matched to a gene. Germline lookup yields CDR1 GTSNPN and CDR2 SVGIG (reference sequence). CDR3 length: 15 amino acids. The CDR3 sequence is CAWSFGAGGWDEQYF. The CDR3 DNA sequence: TGTGCCTGGAGTTTTGGGGCAGGGGGCTGGGACGAGCAGTACTTC.

This clonotype was seen at least ten times. The rearrangement links TRBV11-2 to TRBJ2-7; no definite D call. This CDR3 region has 15 residues. V lost 4 bases and J 2 bases, leaving 15 bases between the germline ends. Germline CDR1 is SGHAT and CDR2 is FQNNGV. CDR3 DNA sequence: TGTGCCAGCAGCTCAGCTAAACCCCTTACCTACGAGCAGTACTTC. Its protein product is CASSSAKPLTYEQYF. The complete variable domain, with remaining parts taken from reference TRBV11-2 and TRBJ2-7, reads EAGVAQSPRYKIIEKRQSVAFWCNPISGHATLYWYQQILGQGPKLLIQFQNNGVVDDSQLPKDRFSAERLKGVDSTLKIQPAKLEDSAVYLCASSSAKPLTYEQYFGPGTRLTVT.